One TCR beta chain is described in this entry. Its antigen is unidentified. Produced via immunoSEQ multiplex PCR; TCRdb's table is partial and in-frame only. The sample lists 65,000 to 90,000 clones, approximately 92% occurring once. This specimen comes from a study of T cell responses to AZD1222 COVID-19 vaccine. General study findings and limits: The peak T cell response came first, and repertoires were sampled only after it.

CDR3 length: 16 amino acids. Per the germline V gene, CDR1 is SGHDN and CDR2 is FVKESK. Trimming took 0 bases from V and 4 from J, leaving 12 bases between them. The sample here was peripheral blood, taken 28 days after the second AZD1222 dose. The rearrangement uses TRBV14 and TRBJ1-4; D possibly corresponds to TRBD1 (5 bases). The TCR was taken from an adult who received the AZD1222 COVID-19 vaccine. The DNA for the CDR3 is TGTGCCAGCAGCCAAGAGGGACGGAAGGGTAATGAAAAACTGTTTTTT. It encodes CASSQEGRKGNEKLFF.